This paragraph covers one TCR beta chain sequence. In its sample, this clonotype was seen a few times. Its antigen is still unknown. Per-nucleotide qualities are absent, and no much larger clonotype sits a single base away. Flow cytometry had shown CD8+CD57+ cell expansion in the patients selected for sequencing. Every patient had severe acquired aplastic anemia, diagnosed using the International Study of Aplastic Anemia and Agranulocytosis and Camitta criteria. No therapy had been received by the patients at the time of blood sampling. TCR repertoires of sorted CD4+ and CD8+ blood T cells from severe aplastic anemia patients and healthy subjects were deep-sequenced in the study. Patients were enrolled in the USA under clinicaltrials.gov protocols 00001620, 01623167, 00001397, 00071045, 00081523 and 00961064. Ficoll-Paque density gradient centrifugation was used to isolate peripheral blood mononuclear cells. CD4+ and CD8+ T cells were sorted by FACS or magnetic beads before DNA extraction.

These data originate in a study of CD8+CD57+ T cells in acquired aplastic anemia (dated by TCRdb to 2017 to 2018). Regarding the complete study: Extracted DNA from sorted CD4+ and CD8+ cells averaged about 2.9 ug, ranging from roughly 0.17 to 30 ug. CD8+CD57+ expansion was defined as frequency above the mean frequency observed in healthy subjects. The paper's findings and limits, for the study overall: Patients and healthy controls showed no significant difference in CD8+ Simpson's diversity (P=0.060). Some 30 CD8+ CDR3 sequences were shared between patients and controls but appeared highly expressed in patients and within their immunodominant clones.

Profiling of TCR beta VDJ combinations and CDR3 sequences used genomic DNA as the template. An Illumina HiSeq 2000 was the platform used for TCR repertoire sequencing. For the original study's pipeline: TRBV/TRBJ rearrangement plots, CDR3 size and DJ length profiles, and Simpson's diversity index were used to assess repertoires. The most abundant DNA sequence in the deep sequencing data was taken as the immunodominant clone. CDR3 amino acid sequences were screened for sharing across subjects and compared with published repertoires and the VDJdb database. The raw public reads went through TCRdb reprocessing: fastp at Q25, MiXCR clone calling, in-frame beta chains kept. Each entry merges the rows of one CDR3 protein and shows their most common DNA and genes. These V and J calls originate from TCRdb's pipeline instead of the authors' own analysis. This sample is represented by about 160,000 distinct CDR3 sequences; around half of them were singletons. Jointly, the top ten make up around 2.9% of the sample.

Reading from cysteine to phenylalanine, the CDR3 counts 11 amino acids. The entry retains the CDR3 DNA only, 33 bases that are in frame from base 1. V gives up 5 bases and J gives up 5 bases, and the segment between their germline ends measures 6 bases. From a lookup of the germline V gene (reference sequence), CDR1 and CDR2 are LNHNV and YYDKDF. The sequence joins TRBV15 to TRBJ2-5; the D gene is perhaps TRBD2, from 6 matching bases. This receptor was taken from a human donor with aplastic anemia. Sequencing used sorted CD4+, CD8+, or CD8+CD57+ T cells (not recorded which) from PBMCs. The CDR3 amino acid sequence is: CATSGRETQYF. The bases are TGTGCCACCAGCGGGAGGGAGACCCAGTACTTC.